Listed here are 11 T cell receptor beta chains from one sample, sequenced in a study of regulatory T cells in long-lasting Graves disease. Time point: persistent/refractory GD, antithyroid drugs over 5 years with positive TRAb. From RNA extracted from PBMCs, the TCR library was made. CDR3-region Arm-PCR and iRepertoire HTBI primers produced the TCR beta libraries. TCRdb re-called the multiplex PCR reads with MiXCR, one entry per CDR3 protein. The sample shows roughly 500,000 distinct CDR3 sequences, approximately 23% of them seen only once. Source: peripheral blood mononuclear cells (PBMCs), taken when the disease was refractory, from a patient treated with antithyroid drugs. Receptors were obtained from a female donor with Graves disease.

The chain uses TRBV20-1 and TRBJ2-7; TRBD1 might be the D (6 bases). Trimming removed 6 bases from V and 3 bases from J, with 9 bases in between. CDR3 length equals 11 residues. Per germline, CDR1 DFQATT and CDR2 SNEGSKA (reference sequence). As DNA, the CDR3 is TGCAGTGCCTCACAGGGCTACGAGCAGTACTTC. This codes for CSASQGYEQYF.

The rearrangement joins TRBV7-8 to TRBJ2-7; unclear D gene. V lost 5 bases, J lost 0 bases, and 14 bases lay in between. This CDR3 is 15 amino acids long. Germline V gene lookup returns CDR1 SGHVS and CDR2 FQNEAQ. CDR3 sequence: CASSVGGGYSYEQYF. Written as DNA, the CDR3 is TGTGCCAGCAGCGTAGGTGGCGGATACTCCTACGAGCAGTACTTC.

In this sample, this clonotype turned up a few times. The V and J genes are TRBV19 and TRBJ1-1; TRBD1 is a possible D gene (5 bases). Trimming stripped 6 bases from V and 6 bases from J, with 23 bases between. The CDR3 sequence is 16 residues long. The germline CDR1 and CDR2 sequences are LNHDA and SQIVND (reference sequence). CDR3 sequence reads: CASRRGLFGTEAEAFF. The CDR3 nucleotides are TGTGCCAGTAGAAGGGGACTTTTCGGGACCGAGGCTGAAGCTTTCTTT.

This clonotype was recorded many times. Written as DNA, the CDR3 is TGTGCCAGCAGCCTCGGACAGTTTAGCAATCAGCCCCAGCATTTT. This sequence encodes CASSLGQFSNQPQHF. The chain is built from TRBV28 and TRBJ1-5, with D possibly matching TRBD1 (6 bases). V lost 6 bases and J lost 0, with 12 bases in between. The CDR3 extends over 15 amino acids. From germline, CDR1 is MDHEN and CDR2 SYDVKM.

This clonotype was counted ten times or more. V is TRBV12-3 or TRBV12-4 and J is TRBJ1-1, with D tentatively TRBD1 (5 bases). V lost 7 bases and J lost 3, with 15 bases in between. CDR3 size: 14 residues. The CDR3 DNA reads TGTGCCAGCACCCGGGGGTGGGTTCACACTGAAGCTTTCTTT. Encoded protein: CASTRGWVHTEAFF.

The chain is built from TRBV6-5 and TRBJ2-7; 7 bases are a match to TRBD1. After removal of 0 bases from V and 2 bases from J, the junction contained 4 bases not matched to a gene. The CDR3 is 15 amino acids. The germline V gene has CDR1 MNHEY and CDR2 SVGAGI. The CDR3 reads CASSYSVTGTYEQYF. DNA for the CDR3: TGTGCCAGCAGTTACTCTGTGACAGGGACCTACGAGCAGTACTTC.

This clonotype has more than one count but fewer than ten. The gene calls are TRBV28 and TRBJ2-7, with 10 bases aligning to TRBD2. Germline CDR1 MDHEN, CDR2 SYDVKM. The trim removed 0 bases at V and 5 bases at J, leaving 13 bases unmatched. The CDR3 contains 18 residues. The CDR3 DNA is TGTGCCAGCAGTTTATGGGGGCTAGCGGGAGAGTTGGCCCACGAGCAGTACTTC. It codes for CASSLWGLAGELAHEQYF.

This clonotype was recorded a few times. This sequence joins TRBV30 and TRBJ1-1; no clear D. The CDR3 has 13 residues. V lost 5 bases, J lost 6 bases, and 16 bases lay in between. Germline loops: CDR1 GTSNPN, CDR2 SVGIG (reference sequence). The CDR3 region has the DNA TGTGCCTGGGCGACGAGCTGGGAGGCTGAAGCTTTCTTT. This codes for CAWATSWEAEAFF.

This clonotype was observed a handful of times. This chain uses TRBV20-1 with TRBJ2-7; D is ambiguous. Germline V CDR1 and CDR2: DFQATT, SNEGSKA (reference sequence). The CDR3 extends over 15 amino acids. V lost 3 bases, J lost 0 bases, and 15 bases lay in between. The CDR3 region is CSASEGVTASYEQYF. CDR3 in DNA: TGCAGTGCTAGTGAAGGTGTCACAGCCTCCTACGAGCAGTACTTC.

This clonotype was picked up many times. The J gene is TRBJ1-5, the V gene TRBV28, with D possibly TRBD1 on 5 matching bases. V was trimmed by 5 bases and J by 9 bases, leaving 14 bases between them. Germline CDR1 MDHEN, CDR2 SYDVKM. The CDR3 is 13 amino acids. The CDR3 coding sequence is TGTGCCAGCAGTCCTCTTGGGGGTGGGCCCCAGCATTTT. Protein: CASSPLGGGPQHF.

This clonotype came up many times. CDR3 in amino acids: CSARDLTKGFF. The CDR3 DNA reads TGCAGTGCTAGAGACCTAACTAAGGGTTTCTTT. This sequence joins TRBV20-1 and TRBJ1-1; D not resolved. Per the germline V gene, CDR1 is DFQATT and CDR2 is SNEGSKA (reference sequence). Deletions cut 0 bases from V and 13 bases from J, with 12 bases between. The CDR3 totals 11 residues.